This T cell receptor (beta chain) was observed in a study of circulating and synovial CD4+ cells in juvenile arthritis. The CDR3 runs 11 residues. Germline CDR1 and CDR2: SGHRS and YFSETQ. Trimming took 3 bases from V and 2 from J, leaving 2 bases between them. Regarding this clone: At the DNA level, this CDR3 is encoded by other sequences in the same sample as well.

Sequencing was performed with immunoSEQ multiplex PCR; in TCRdb, only in-frame clones are kept and a portion is missing. The sample lists around 32,000 clones, 90% to 95% occurring once. The sequence was collected from a human donor with juvenile idiopathic arthritis. The chain combines TRBV5-1 with TRBJ2-5; D unresolved. The sequencing input was CD4+ T cells from blood. As DNA, the CDR3 is TGCGCCAGCAGCTCTCAAGAGACCCAGTACTTC. It codes for CASSSQETQYF.